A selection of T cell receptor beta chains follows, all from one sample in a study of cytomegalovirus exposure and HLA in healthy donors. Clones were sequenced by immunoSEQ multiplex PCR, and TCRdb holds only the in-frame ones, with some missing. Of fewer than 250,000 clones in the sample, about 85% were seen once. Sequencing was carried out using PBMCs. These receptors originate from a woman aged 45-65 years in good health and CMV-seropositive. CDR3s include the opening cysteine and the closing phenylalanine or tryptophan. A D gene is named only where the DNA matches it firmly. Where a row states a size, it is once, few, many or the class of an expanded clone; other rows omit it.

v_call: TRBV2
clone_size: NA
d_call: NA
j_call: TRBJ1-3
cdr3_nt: TGTGCCAGCAGTGAATTTGGAGCGTGGCTCTCTGGAAACACCATATATTTT
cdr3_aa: CASSEFGAWLSGNTIYF

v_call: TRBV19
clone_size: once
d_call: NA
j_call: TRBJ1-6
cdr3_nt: TGTGCCAGTAGTAAGAGGGGGACGGATAATTCACCCCTCCACTTT
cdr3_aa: CASSKRGTDNSPLHF

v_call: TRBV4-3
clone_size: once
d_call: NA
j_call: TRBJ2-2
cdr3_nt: TGCGCCAGCAGCCACAGGGATGCACCCGGGGAGCTGTTTTTT
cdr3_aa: CASSHRDAPGELFF

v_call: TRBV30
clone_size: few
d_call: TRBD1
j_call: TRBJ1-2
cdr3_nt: TGTGCCTGGAGTCTGCCAGGGGGCTGGACCTATGGCTACACCTTC
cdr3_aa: CAWSLPGGWTYGYTF

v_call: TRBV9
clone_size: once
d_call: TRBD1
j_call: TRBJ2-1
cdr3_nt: TGTGCCAGCAGCGGGACGGGACAGGGGTTCAATGAGCAGTTCTTC
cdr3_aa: CASSGTGQGFNEQFF

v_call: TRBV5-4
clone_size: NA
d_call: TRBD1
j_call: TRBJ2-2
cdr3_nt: TGTGCCAGCAGCGGGACAGGCTTGGTCTCCGGGGAGCTGTTTTTT
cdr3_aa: CASSGTGLVSGELFF

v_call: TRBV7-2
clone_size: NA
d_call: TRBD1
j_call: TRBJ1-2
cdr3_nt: TGTGCCAGCAGCTTAGACGGACAGGGCTATGGCTACACCTTC
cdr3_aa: CASSLDGQGYGYTF

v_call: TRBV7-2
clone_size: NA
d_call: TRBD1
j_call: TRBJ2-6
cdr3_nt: TGTGCCAGCAGCTTAGACCCCAGGGGGTCTGGGGCCAACGTCCTGACTTTC
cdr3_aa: CASSLDPRGSGANVLTF

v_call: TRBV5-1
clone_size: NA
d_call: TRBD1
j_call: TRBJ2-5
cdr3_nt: TGCGCCAGCAGCTTGACGGGACAGCGCCAAGAGACCCAGTACTTC
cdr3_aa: CASSLTGQRQETQYF

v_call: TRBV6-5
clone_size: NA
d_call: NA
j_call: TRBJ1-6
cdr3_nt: TGTGCCAGCCAAAGGAGTCTTAATTCACCCCTCCACTTT
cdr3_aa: CASQRSLNSPLHF

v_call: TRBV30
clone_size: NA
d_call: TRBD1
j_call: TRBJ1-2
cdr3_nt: TGTGCCTGGAGTGTAGAGGGGGCTTTCTATGGCTACACCTTC
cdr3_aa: CAWSVEGAFYGYTF

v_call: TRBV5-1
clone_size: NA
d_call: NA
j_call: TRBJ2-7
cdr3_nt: TGCGCCAGCAGCTCATTGACAGGGGGCCGCCTGGGGCTAGCGGGGTCAGGCGAGCAGTACTTC
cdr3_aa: CASSSLTGGRLGLAGSGEQYF

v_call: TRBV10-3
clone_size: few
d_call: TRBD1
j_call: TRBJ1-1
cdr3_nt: TGTGCCATCAGGGGGACAGGGACCGGCACTGAAGCTTTCTTT
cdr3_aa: CAIRGTGTGTEAFF

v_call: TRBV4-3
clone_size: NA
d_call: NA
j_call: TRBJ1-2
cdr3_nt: TGCGCCAGCAGCCAAGGCGGCCTGAACTATGGCTACACCTTC
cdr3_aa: CASSQGGLNYGYTF

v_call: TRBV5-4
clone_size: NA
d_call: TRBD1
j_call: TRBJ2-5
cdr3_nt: TGTGCCAGCAGCTCCCACCCAAGGACAGGCCCCAATTTACAAGAGACCCAGTACTTC
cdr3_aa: CASSSHPRTGPNLQETQYF

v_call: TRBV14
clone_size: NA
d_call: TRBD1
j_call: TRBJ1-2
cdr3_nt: TGTGCCAGCAGCCAAGAGGGGACAGGGGCTATATATGGCTACACCTTC
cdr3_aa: CASSQEGTGAIYGYTF

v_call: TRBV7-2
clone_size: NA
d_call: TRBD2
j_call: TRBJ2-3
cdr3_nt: TGTGCCAGCAGCTCGCTAGCGGGGGGTGGGACAGATACGCAGTATTTT
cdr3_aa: CASSSLAGGGTDTQYF

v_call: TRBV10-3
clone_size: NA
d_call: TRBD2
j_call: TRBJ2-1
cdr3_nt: TGTGCCATCACCGGGGCTAGCGGGGGGGCTCGGAGCTCCTACAATGAGCAGTTCTTC
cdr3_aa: CAITGASGGARSSYNEQFF

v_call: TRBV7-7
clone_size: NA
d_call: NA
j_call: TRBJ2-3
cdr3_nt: TGTGCCAGCAGCTTAGCAGGGGGGGCGACAGATACGCAGTATTTT
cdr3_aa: CASSLAGGATDTQYF

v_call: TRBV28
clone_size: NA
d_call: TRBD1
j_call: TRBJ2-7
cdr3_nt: TGTGCCAGCAGGGGGACAGGGACTCCCTCCTACGAGCAGTACTTC
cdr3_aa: CASRGTGTPSYEQYF

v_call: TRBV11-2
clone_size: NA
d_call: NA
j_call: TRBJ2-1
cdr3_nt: TGTGCCAGCAGCTCGCCCCCCAGGGCCCGGAGCTCCTACAATGAGCAGTTCTTC
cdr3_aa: CASSSPPRARSSYNEQFF

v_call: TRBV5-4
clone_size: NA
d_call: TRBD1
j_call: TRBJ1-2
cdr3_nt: TGTGCCAGCAGCTTGGAGTTAGGGCAGGGGGATGGCTACACCTTC
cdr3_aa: CASSLELGQGDGYTF

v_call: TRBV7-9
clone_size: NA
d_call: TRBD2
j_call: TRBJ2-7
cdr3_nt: TGTGCCAGCAGCTTAGAGATGGGCCTAGCGGGGGAACGGCAGTACTTC
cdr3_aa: CASSLEMGLAGERQYF

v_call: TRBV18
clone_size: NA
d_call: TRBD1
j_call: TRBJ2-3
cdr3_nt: TGTGCCAGCTCACCACCTTCTACAGGGGGCACAGATACGCAGTATTTT
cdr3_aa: CASSPPSTGGTDTQYF

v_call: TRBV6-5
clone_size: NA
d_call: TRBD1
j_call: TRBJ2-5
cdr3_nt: TGTGCCAGCAGGCAGGTGAGGGGGCCAGAGACCCAGTACTTC
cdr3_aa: CASRQVRGPETQYF

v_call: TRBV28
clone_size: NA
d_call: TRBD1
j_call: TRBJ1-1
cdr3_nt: TGTGCCAGCAGCTCAGACAGGGGATTCACTGAAGCTTTCTTT
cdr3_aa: CASSSDRGFTEAFF

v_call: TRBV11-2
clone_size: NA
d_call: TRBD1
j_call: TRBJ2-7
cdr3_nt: TGTGCCAGCAGCCTGAACAGGGGGGTGGACGAGCAGTACTTC
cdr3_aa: CASSLNRGVDEQYF

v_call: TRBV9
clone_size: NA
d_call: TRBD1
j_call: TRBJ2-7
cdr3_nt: TGTGCCAGCAGCGCTACGGGACAGGGCTCCTACGAGCAGTACTTC
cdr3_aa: CASSATGQGSYEQYF

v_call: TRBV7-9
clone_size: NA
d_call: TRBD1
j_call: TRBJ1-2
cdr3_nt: TGTGCCAGCAGCTTAGCTGCAGGGGGCGCGTATACCGGCTACACCTTC
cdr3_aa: CASSLAAGGAYTGYTF

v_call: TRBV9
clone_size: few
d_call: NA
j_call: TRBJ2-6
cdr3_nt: TGTGCCAGCAGCGCTCCGGGACAAAACTCTGGGGCCAACGTCCTGACTTTC
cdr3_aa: CASSAPGQNSGANVLTF

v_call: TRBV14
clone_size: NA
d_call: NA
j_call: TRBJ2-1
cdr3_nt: TGTGCCAGCAGCTCAGACAATCACAATGAGCAGTTCTTC
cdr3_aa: CASSSDNHNEQFF

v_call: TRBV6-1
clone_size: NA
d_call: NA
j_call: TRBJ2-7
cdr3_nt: TGTGCCAGCAGTGTACCAGGGATGGAGTACGAGCAGTACTTC
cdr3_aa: CASSVPGMEYEQYF

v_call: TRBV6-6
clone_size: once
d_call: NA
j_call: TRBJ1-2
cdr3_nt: TGTGCCAGCAGTAGCTCGGCAGGGGCAACCTATGGCTACACCTTC
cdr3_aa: CASSSSAGATYGYTF

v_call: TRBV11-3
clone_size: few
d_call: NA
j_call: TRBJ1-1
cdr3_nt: TGTGCCAGCAGCTTATCAGGGTTGGTCACTGAAGCTTTCTTT
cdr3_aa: CASSLSGLVTEAFF

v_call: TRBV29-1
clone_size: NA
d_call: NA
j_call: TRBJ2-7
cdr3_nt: TGCAGCGTTGGCAGGGACGAGCAGTACTTC
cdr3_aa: CSVGRDEQYF

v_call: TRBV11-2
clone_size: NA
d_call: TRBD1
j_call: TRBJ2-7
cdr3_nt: TGTGCCAGCAGCCCTCTAACCGGGACAGGGTCCTACGAGCAGTACTTC
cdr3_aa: CASSPLTGTGSYEQYF

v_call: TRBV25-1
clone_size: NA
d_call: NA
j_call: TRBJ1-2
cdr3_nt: TGTGCCAGCAGTATAGGGGCAGGGTCTACCTATGGCTACACCTTC
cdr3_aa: CASSIGAGSTYGYTF